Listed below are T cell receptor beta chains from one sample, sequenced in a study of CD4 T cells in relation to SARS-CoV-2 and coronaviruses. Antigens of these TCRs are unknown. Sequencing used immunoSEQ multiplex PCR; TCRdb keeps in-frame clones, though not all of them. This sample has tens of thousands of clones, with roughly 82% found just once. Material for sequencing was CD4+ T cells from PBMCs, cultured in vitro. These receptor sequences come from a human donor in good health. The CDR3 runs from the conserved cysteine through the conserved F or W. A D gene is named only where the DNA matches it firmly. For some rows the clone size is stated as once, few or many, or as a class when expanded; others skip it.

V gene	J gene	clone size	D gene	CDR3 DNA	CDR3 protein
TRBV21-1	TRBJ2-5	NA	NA	TGTGCCAGCAGCCCGAAACGGTGGCGGCAAAAAGAGACCCAGTACTTC	CASSPKRWRQKETQYF
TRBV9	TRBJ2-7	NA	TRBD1	TGTGCCAGCAGCGAGACAGGGGCCTACGAGCAGTACTTC	CASSETGAYEQYF
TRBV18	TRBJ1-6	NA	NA	TGTGCCAGCTCACCACGGTCCGGGGCAGGGTCACCCCTCCACTTT	CASSPRSGAGSPLHF
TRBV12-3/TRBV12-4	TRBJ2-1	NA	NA	TGTGCCAGCAGTTCGGGCCCTGCCAATGAGCAGTTCTTC	CASSSGPANEQFF
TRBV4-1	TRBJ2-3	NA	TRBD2	TGCGCCAGCAGCACTGCGACTAGCAGTGGCACAGATACGCAGTATTTT	CASSTATSSGTDTQYF
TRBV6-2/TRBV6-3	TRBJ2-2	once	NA	TGTGCCAGCAGTCTAGGGACCGGGGAGCTGTTTTTT	CASSLGTGELFF
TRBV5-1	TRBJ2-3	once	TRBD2	TGCGCCAGCAGCTTGGTACTAGCGGAGCGGGATACGCAGTATTTT	CASSLVLAERDTQYF
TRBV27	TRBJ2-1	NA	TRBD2	TGTGCCAGCAGTCCCTTAGCGGGAGGGGGCAATGAGCAGTTCTTC	CASSPLAGGGNEQFF
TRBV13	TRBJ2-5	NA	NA	TGTGCCAGCAGCACCCGGGACCGGGGGACCCAGTACTTC	CASSTRDRGTQYF
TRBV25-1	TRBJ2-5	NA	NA	TGTGCCAGCAGTGAATTTGGGGCCGACACTCAAGAGACCCAGTACTTC	CASSEFGADTQETQYF
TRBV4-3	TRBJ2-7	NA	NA	TGCGCCAGCAGCCAAGCGGTACGGGGCTACGAGCAGTACTTC	CASSQAVRGYEQYF
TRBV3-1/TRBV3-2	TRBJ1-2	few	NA	TGTGCCAGCAGCCCAGGACTGCGATCTGGGAACTATGGCTACACCTTC	CASSPGLRSGNYGYTF
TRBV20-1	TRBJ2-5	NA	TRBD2	TGCAGTGCTAGTAGGACTAGCGGGGGGGCAGGAGAGACCCAGTACTTC	CSASRTSGGAGETQYF
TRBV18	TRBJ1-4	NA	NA	TGTGCCAGCTCCCGGGCCTCGGTGGAAAAACTGTTTTTT	CASSRASVEKLFF
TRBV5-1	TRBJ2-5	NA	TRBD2	TGCGCCAGCAGCCGCCGACTAGCGGGAGGAACCGCCCAAGAGACCCAGTACTTC	CASSRRLAGGTAQETQYF
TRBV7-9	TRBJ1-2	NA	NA	TGTGCCAGCAGCTTAGGCAACAGCCTCTATGGCTACACCTTC	CASSLGNSLYGYTF
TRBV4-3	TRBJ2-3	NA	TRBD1	TGCGCCAGCAGCCACAGACAGGGGCCAACAGATACGCAGTATTTT	CASSHRQGPTDTQYF
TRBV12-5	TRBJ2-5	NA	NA	TGTGCTAGTGGTTTGCGACGAGAGACCCAGTACTTC	CASGLRRETQYF
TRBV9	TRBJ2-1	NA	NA	TGTGCCAGCAGCGAGAGGCCCGGCAATGAGCAGTTCTTC	CASSERPGNEQFF
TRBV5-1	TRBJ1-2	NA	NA	TGCGCCAGCAGCGTCACGGCGGGGAACTATGGCTACACCTTC	CASSVTAGNYGYTF
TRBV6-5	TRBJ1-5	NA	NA	TGTGCCAGCAGTTATGCAGGGGATAGCAATCAGCCCCAGCATTTT	CASSYAGDSNQPQHF
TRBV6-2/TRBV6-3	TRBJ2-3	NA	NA	TGTGCCAGCAGTTACACGGACTCTAGCACAGATACGCAGTATTTT	CASSYTDSSTDTQYF
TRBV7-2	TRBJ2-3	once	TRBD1	TGTGCCAGCACGGTACAGGGGAGCACAGATACGCAGTATTTT	CASTVQGSTDTQYF
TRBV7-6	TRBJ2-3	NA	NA	TGTGCCAGCAGCTTACGGGGCACGGGGGTCACAGATACGCAGTATTTT	CASSLRGTGVTDTQYF
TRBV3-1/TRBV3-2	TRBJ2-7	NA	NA	TGTGCCAGCAGCCTCGGGGGCGGCGAGCAGTACTTC	CASSLGGGEQYF
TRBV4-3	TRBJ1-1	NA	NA	TGCGCCAGCAGCCAAGCGGTGAACACTGAAGCTTTCTTT	CASSQAVNTEAFF
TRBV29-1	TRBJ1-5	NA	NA	TGCAGCGTTGGAGATAGCAATCAGCCCCAGCATTTT	CSVGDSNQPQHF
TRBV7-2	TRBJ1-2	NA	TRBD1	TGTGCCAGCAGCTTAGATGCCGTGGACAGGGTCTATGGCTACACCTTC	CASSLDAVDRVYGYTF